These 9 T cell receptor beta chains share one sample of origin, sequenced in a study of beta chain features in type 1 diabetes. cDNA synthesis used the whole RNA isolate, giving expressed TCRB sequences. The table came from immunoSEQ multiplex PCR; TCRdb's copy has only in-frame clones and leaves some out. Counted here are hundreds of thousands of clones, around 68% occurring once; the ten biggest clones make up approximately 0.05%. The sequenced sample was naive CD4+ T cells from blood. The receptor set was obtained from a man aged 30 to 39 in good health.

The chain has TRBV7-9 and TRBJ2-5; D might be TRBD1 or TRBD2, each matching 5 bases. V dropped 5 bases and J dropped 1 base, with 20 bases sitting between them. The CDR3 has 17 amino acids. The germline gives CDR1 SEHNR, CDR2 FQNEAQ (reference sequence). The CDR3 region has the DNA TGTGCCAGCAGCGCACTGGGGACCCTTAGATCCCAAGAGACCCAGTACTTC. This codes for CASSALGTLRSQETQYF.

The J gene is TRBJ1-4, the V gene TRBV7-9; the match to TRBD1 covers 11 bases. V dropped 5 bases and J dropped 4; count of bases not matched to a gene: 6. The CDR3 spans 16 residues. The germline V gene encodes CDR1 SEHNR and CDR2 FQNEAQ (reference sequence). CDR3 sequence (DNA): TGTGCCAGCAGCAGCCGGACAGGGGGCGTTAATGAAAAACTGTTTTTT. It specifies CASSSRTGGVNEKLFF.

V is TRBV30 and J is TRBJ2-3, with D possibly being TRBD1 or TRBD2 (6 bases each). Germline lookup yields CDR1 GTSNPN and CDR2 SVGIG (reference sequence). The CDR3 is 12 amino acids. DNA of the CDR3: TGTGCAGGGGGGATAGTCTCAGATACGCAGTATTTT. This gives the protein CAGGIVSDTQYF.

The genes are TRBV29-1 and TRBJ2-7; possible D gene TRBD1, 6 bases. The V and J ends lost 4 bases and 7 bases respectively, with 20 bases between them. The CDR3 spans 14 residues. Germline values: CDR1 SQVTM, CDR2 ANQGSEA. The CDR3 DNA follows: TGCAGCGTTGCAAAGGGTTCCGATCAGGGGGAGCAGTACTTC. Encoded protein: CSVAKGSDQGEQYF.

In this sample, this clone turned up once. The chain employs TRBV6-5 and TRBJ2-5; the match to TRBD1 covers 9 bases. V dropped 6 bases and J dropped 5; count of bases not matched to a gene: 7. Germline CDR1 MNHEY, CDR2 SVGAGI. The CDR3 totals 14 residues. This chain's CDR3 is CASRLDRGGETQYF. Here the CDR3 DNA reads TGTGCCAGCAGGCTGGACAGGGGTGGGGAGACCCAGTACTTC.

This clone showed up just once. The chain is built from TRBV29-1 and TRBJ2-2; D gene unclear. CDR1 SQVTM and CDR2 ANQGSEA come from the germline V gene. This CDR3 has 13 amino acids. V was shortened by 7 bases and J by 4 bases, with 13 bases between the two germline ends. CDR3 residues: CSAKWTGTGELFF. CDR3 DNA sequence: TGCAGCGCGAAATGGACGGGCACCGGGGAGCTGTTTTTT.

The chain carries TRBV30 and TRBJ1-3, with unresolved D. The germline V and J ends were trimmed by 5 bases and 1 base, with 6 bases remaining between them. This CDR3 has 12 residues. Germline-derived CDR1 and CDR2 are GTSNPN and SVGIG (reference sequence). The CDR3, as DNA: TGTGCCTGGGGGCCGTCTGGAAACACCATATATTTT. This codes for CAWGPSGNTIYF.

This chain joins TRBV9 and TRBJ2-1, with D unresolved. Germline CDR1 reads SGDLS; CDR2 reads YYNGEE. The CDR3 consists of 17 residues. Trimming shortened V by 0 bases and J by 6 bases, and 19 bases separated the two germline ends. The DNA of the CDR3 is TGTGCCAGCAGCGTAGTGGGCACCCTGAGTCCATCCAATGAGCAGTTCTTC. Translated, it gives CASSVVGTLSPSNEQFF.

The rearrangement joins TRBV2 to TRBJ2-3, with D uncertain. The CDR3 covers 12 residues. The germline V gene encodes CDR1 SNHLY and CDR2 FYNNEI. Trimming removed 6 bases from V and 6 bases from J, with 10 bases in between. Here the CDR3 reads CASRVILDTQYF. CDR3 sequence (DNA): TGTGCCAGCAGGGTCATTTTGGATACGCAGTATTTT.